This is a list of T cell receptor beta chains from one sample in a study of graft-versus-host responses after intestinal transplantation. These receptors' targets are unknown. Libraries were prepared by immunoSEQ multiplex PCR; TCRdb keeps only in-frame clonotypes and omits some of them. The sample has 85,000 to 100,000 clones, 85% to 90% seen once. The sequencing used unstimulated CD4+ T cells sorted from spleen or lymph node cells, collected before intestinal transplant. The source of these receptors is a human donor who received an intestinal transplant. CDR3s include the opening cysteine and the closing phenylalanine or tryptophan. A D gene is named only where the DNA matches it firmly. For some rows the clone size is stated as once, few or many, or as a class when expanded; others skip it.

j_call d_call v_call clone_size cdr3_length cdr3_aa cdr3_nt
TRBJ2-3 TRBD1 TRBV20-1 - 11 CSARTGGTQYF TGCAGTGCTCGGACAGGAGGTACGCAGTATTTT
TRBJ2-7 - TRBV5-1 - 18 CASSLAGVGPELTYEQYF TGCGCCAGCAGCTTGGCGGGGGTGGGGCCCGAATTAACCTACGAGCAGTACTTC
TRBJ1-3 TRBD1 TRBV6-5 - 14 CASSYSDRGNTIYF TGTGCCAGCAGTTACTCGGACAGGGGAAACACCATATATTTT
TRBJ1-3 - TRBV15 once 14 CATSRQGAGNTIYF TGTGCCACCAGCAGGCAGGGCGCCGGAAACACCATATATTTT
TRBJ2-2 - TRBV7-2 - 15 CASSLAGGLAGELFF TGTGCCAGCAGCTTAGCGGGGGGGCTTGCGGGGGAGCTGTTTTTT
TRBJ2-5 - TRBV19 - 13 CASNSGEQETQYF TGTGCCAGCAACTCAGGGGAACAAGAGACCCAGTACTTC
TRBJ2-7 TRBD1 TRBV5-1 - 14 CASSLRTGEAEQYF TGCGCCAGCAGCCTCCGGACAGGTGAAGCCGAGCAGTACTTC
TRBJ2-5 TRBD1 TRBV11-2 - 15 CASSASTGVYGTQYF TGTGCCAGCAGCGCCTCAACAGGGGTCTATGGGACCCAGTACTTC
TRBJ2-5 TRBD2 TRBV5-5 - 13 CASSWTSQETQYF TGTGCCAGCAGCTGGACTAGTCAGGAGACCCAGTACTTC
TRBJ1-3 - TRBV5-1 - 17 CASSLWETAASGNTIYF TGCGCCAGCAGCTTGTGGGAGACGGCGGCTTCCGGAAACACCATATATTTT
TRBJ1-1 - TRBV5-1 few 13 CASSAGTNTEAFF TGCGCCAGCAGCGCGGGGACGAACACTGAAGCTTTCTTT
TRBJ2-5 - TRBV5-1 - 13 CASKEGGTETQYF TGCGCCAGCAAGGAGGGGGGGACGGAGACCCAGTACTTC
TRBJ2-7 - TRBV19 once 13 CASSIEIGVEQYF TGTGCCAGTAGTATAGAGATCGGGGTCGAGCAGTACTTC
TRBJ1-1 - TRBV2 - 15 CASISGRQMNTEAFF TGTGCCAGCATTTCCGGACGACAGATGAACACTGAAGCTTTCTTC
TRBJ1-3 - TRBV5-1 once 15 CASSFGSTSGNTIYF TGCGCCAGCAGCTTCGGTTCTACCTCTGGAAACACCATATATTTT
TRBJ2-1 TRBD2 TRBV6-5 - 14 CASSSRLARMGQFF TGTGCCAGCAGTTCCCGACTAGCTCGGATGGGCCAGTTCTTC
TRBJ2-7 - TRBV10-3 few 13 CAIGWASTYEQYF TGTGCCATCGGTTGGGCTAGCACCTACGAGCAGTACTTC
TRBJ1-5 TRBD1 TRBV9 - 14 CASSEGDRYQPQHF TGTGCCAGCAGCGAGGGGGACAGATATCAGCCCCAGCATTTT
TRBJ2-5 - TRBV6-1 once 13 CASSEGGRETQYF TGTGCCAGCAGTGAAGGGGGGCGGGAGACCCAGTACTTC
TRBJ2-6 - TRBV21-1 - 17 CASNRTGSSSGANVLTF TGTGCCAGCAACCGGACAGGGTCTAGCTCTGGGGCCAACGTCCTGACTTTC
TRBJ1-3 - TRBV6-5 - 14 CASSSGLSGNTIYF TGTGCCAGCAGTTCAGGGCTCTCTGGAAACACCATATATTTT
TRBJ2-3 TRBD1 TRBV6-1 - 14 CASSRDSTTDTQYF TGTGCCAGCAGCCGGGACAGCACCACAGATACGCAGTATTTT
TRBJ1-3 - TRBV21-1 - 17 CASRKRMLQHARNTIYF TGTGCCAGCAGGAAGCGTATGCTACAACACGCACGAAACACCATATATTTT
TRBJ1-2 - TRBV29-1 - 15 CSVEILAGPRDGYTF TGCAGCGTTGAAATTCTGGCAGGACCCAGGGATGGCTACACCTTC
TRBJ2-2 - TRBV18 - 18 CASSPSAGGAPDTGELFF TGTGCCAGCTCACCAAGCGCCGGAGGGGCGCCGGACACCGGGGAGCTGTTTTTT
TRBJ1-2 - TRBV7-6 - 12 CASSLTGHGYTF TGTGCCAGCAGCTTAACAGGGCACGGCTACACCTTC
TRBJ2-7 - TRBV6-1 once 12 CAIQGGIKEQYF TGTGCCATCCAAGGAGGCATAAAAGAGCAGTACTTC
TRBJ2-7 TRBD2 TRBV11-2 - 16 CASTPYSRTSAYEQYF TGTGCCAGCACCCCATATTCCAGGACTAGCGCGTACGAGCAGTACTTC
TRBJ2-1 - TRBV6-1 - 15 CASSEGYSSYNEQFF TGTGCCAGCAGTGAAGGGTATAGCTCCTACAATGAGCAGTTCTTC
TRBJ2-7 - TRBV7-6 - 13 CASSLARGGEQYF TGTGCCAGCAGCTTAGCGCGGGGAGGCGAGCAGTACTTC
TRBJ2-7 - TRBV6-5 - 14 CASRSPSAGYEQYF TGTGCCAGCAGATCTCCCAGCGCTGGCTACGAGCAGTACTTC
TRBJ1-1 - TRBV6-1 - 14 CASYLRGRNTEAFF TGTGCCAGCTACCTACGTGGGCGAAACACTGAAGCTTTCTTT
TRBJ2-7 - TRBV4-1 - 15 CASNYSDSPMYEQYF TGCGCCAGCAACTATTCGGACAGCCCCATGTACGAGCAGTACTTC
TRBJ2-7 TRBD2 TRBV2 - 16 CASSAGRLAEYYEQYF TGTGCCAGCAGTGCAGGCAGACTAGCGGAATACTACGAGCAGTACTTC
TRBJ1-3 - TRBV19 - 13 CASRLGSGNTIYF TGTGCCAGTAGACTCGGCTCTGGAAACACCATATATTTT
TRBJ1-2 - TRBV9 - 14 CASSPLTREDGYTF TGTGCCAGCAGCCCCCTGACACGGGAAGATGGCTACACCTTC
TRBJ1-6 - TRBV11-2 - 13 CASSLGGSSPLHF TGTGCCAGCAGCTTGGGGGGAAGCTCACCCCTCCACTTT
TRBJ1-2 - TRBV5-1 - 14 CASSLASTGDGYTF TGCGCCAGCAGCTTGGCCTCGACGGGGGATGGCTACACCTTC
TRBJ1-5 - TRBV5-4 - 15 CASSFGGSLNQPQHF TGTGCCAGCAGCTTCGGGGGATCGCTCAATCAGCCCCAGCATTTT
TRBJ2-1 TRBD2 TRBV27 - 15 CASRSLAGGYNEQFF TGTGCCAGCAGGTCCCTAGCGGGGGGTTACAATGAGCAGTTCTTC
TRBJ1-3 TRBD1 TRBV5-8 - 15 CASSLGQGLGNTIYF TGTGCCAGCAGCCTAGGACAGGGGCTGGGGAACACCATATATTTT
TRBJ1-1 - TRBV5-1 - 13 CASSFNMNTEAFF TGCGCCAGCAGCTTTAACATGAACACTGAAGCTTTCTTT
TRBJ2-1 - TRBV5-1 - 16 CASSSGLPGGGGEQFF TGCGCCAGCAGCTCCGGACTCCCTGGGGGGGGCGGTGAGCAGTTCTTC
TRBJ1-4 TRBD1 TRBV9 - 14 CASSPGQPNEKLFF TGTGCCAGCAGCCCGGGACAGCCAAATGAAAAACTGTTTTTT
TRBJ1-6 TRBD1 TRBV6-5 few 16 CASSYRTGTGYSPLHF TGTGCCAGCAGTTACCGAACCGGGACAGGGTATTCACCCCTCCACTTT
TRBJ2-7 - TRBV5-6 - 17 CASSLTMGLVGTLEQYF TGTGCCAGCAGCCTCACGATGGGACTCGTGGGGACTCTCGAGCAGTACTTC
TRBJ1-1 - TRBV7-9 - 13 CASSSAGDTEAFF TGTGCCAGCAGCTCCGCAGGGGACACTGAAGCTTTCTTT
TRBJ1-1 - TRBV7-3 - 13 CASSLRENTEAFF TGTGCCAGCAGCTTACGAGAGAACACTGAAGCTTTCTTT
TRBJ2-5 TRBD2 TRBV11-2 - 15 CASSFSGGKGETQYF TGTGCCAGCAGTTTTAGCGGGGGGAAGGGCGAGACCCAGTACTTC
TRBJ1-2 TRBD1 TRBV19 - 13 CASRGGQGHGYTF TGTGCCAGTAGGGGGGGACAGGGCCATGGCTACACCTTC
TRBJ2-7 - TRBV6-6 - 15 CASSYLSGQYYEQYF TGTGCCAGCAGTTACTTGAGCGGGCAATACTACGAGCAGTACTTC
TRBJ1-2 - TRBV2 - 12 CASSEGGYGYTF TGTGCCAGCAGTGAAGGAGGGTATGGCTACACCTTC
TRBJ1-1 - TRBV7-9 - 15 CASSLGRTPNTEAFF TGTGCCAGCAGCTTAGGGCGGACACCGAACACTGAAGCTTTCTTT
TRBJ2-3 - TRBV11-3 - 17 CASSLGGGRGLTDTQYF TGTGCCAGCAGCTTAGGGGGGGGACGGGGGCTCACAGATACGCAGTATTTT
TRBJ2-7 - TRBV5-1 few 13 CASRRTEAYEQYF TGCGCCAGCAGGAGGACGGAGGCCTACGAGCAGTACTTC